These 28 T cell receptor beta chains originate from one sample sequenced in a study of tissue T cells after allogeneic stem cell transplantation. Sequencing used immunoSEQ multiplex PCR; TCRdb keeps in-frame clones, though not all of them. The repertoire holds over 6,000 clones, with approximately 50% as singletons. Indicated time point: mouse harvest day 7 after allogeneic transplant. Mouse grafts combined 10^7 T-cell-depleted bone marrow cells with 10^6 splenic CD5+ T cells. Source material: gut tissue. The receptors were sampled from a female BALB/c mouse given C57BL/6 T cells with graft-versus-host disease after an allogeneic hematopoietic cell transplant.

This clone was seen just once. The gene names given are mouse names. The read halts 1 residue ahead of the CDR3 end, with the missing end drawn from the germline J gene. The chain joins TRBV13-3 to TRBJ1-1, with D hard to call. The CDR3 runs to 13 residues. V was cut by 0 bases and J by 1 base, with 4 bases left in between. CDR1 and CDR2 from the germline V gene are NNHDY and SYVADS. Partial CDR3 DNA: TGTGCCAGCAGTGATGACAGAAACACAGAAGTCTTC. It encodes CASSDDRNTEVF. The whole CDR3 sequence is CASSDDRNTEVFF.

By share of the sample, this clone is large. Gene names refer to mouse genes. The DNA read from the CDR3 is TGTGCCAGCAGTCAAATTTCCAACGAAAGATTATTT. This encodes CASSQISNERLF. The full CDR3 reads CASSQISNERLFF. The chain uses TRBV26 and TRBJ1-4; no reliable D call. The sequence runs out 1 residue before the end of the CDR3; the remainder is reconstructed from the germline J gene. Germline V CDR1 and CDR2: KGHPV, FQNQEV (reference sequence). The V gene lost 4 bases and the J gene lost 0 bases, with 3 bases spanning the gap. CDR3 length: 13 residues.

Sample share makes this clone large. Mouse gene names and germline throughout. The read ends 1 residue shy of where the CDR3 ends; the end is completed using the germline J gene. This CDR3 is also generated by other DNA sequences in the sample. The chain uses TRBV2 and TRBJ2-7; 8 nucleotides line up with TRBD2. The CDR3 loop spans 14 amino acids. Germline V gene sequence: CDR1 LGHNA, CDR2 YSYQKL. Trimming took 0 bases from V and 3 from J; bases not matched to a gene: 1. The CDR3 sequence is CASSQDWGGYEQYF. Incomplete CDR3 DNA: TGTGCCAGCAGCCAAGATTGGGGGGGCTATGAACAGTAC.

In this sample, this clone turned up a few times. Gene names are mouse gene names. Read sequence stops 1 residue before the CDR3 end, and the germline J gene provides the missing end. The rearrangement uses TRBV13-2 and TRBJ2-1; D is unresolved. V lost 3 bases and J lost 4, with 11 bases in between. This CDR3 has 14 amino acids. CDR1 NNHNN and CDR2 SYGAGS come from the germline V gene (reference sequence). The sequenced CDR3 bases are TGTGCCAGCGGTGGCCGGGTCGTGTATGCTGAGCAGTTC. Its translation: CASGGRVVYAEQF. The full CDR3 sequence reads CASGGRVVYAEQFF.

With respect to this clone: Here the gene names and germline are mouse. The read terminates 1 residue ahead of where the CDR3 ends, so the germline J gene completes it. The J gene is TRBJ2-1, the V gene TRBV15, with 9 nucleotides matching TRBD1. This CDR3 region has 14 residues. Germline trimming cut 6 bases from V and 5 bases from J; bases unmatched to any gene: 5. The germline CDR1 and CDR2 sequences are SGHND and FRSKSL. The sequenced CDR3 bases are TGTGCCAGCAGGCTCGGACAGGGGCATGCTGAGCAGTTC. It codes for CASRLGQGHAEQF. In full, the CDR3 reads CASRLGQGHAEQFF. Filled out from reference TRBV15 and TRBJ2-1, the complete variable domain reads DAGVTQTPRHEVAEKGQTIILKCEPVSGHNDLFWYRQTKIQGLELLSYFRSKSLMEDGGAFKDRFKAEMLNSSFSTLKIQPTEPKDSAVYLCASRLGQGHAEQFFGPGTRLTVL.

Points on this clone: Germline and genes here are mouse. The CDR3 end lies 1 residue beyond the end of the read and is filled in from the germline J gene. V is TRBV26 and J is TRBJ1-4; D unclear. The CDR3 runs 14 residues. Germline loops: CDR1 KGHPV, CDR2 FQNQEV (reference sequence). With 2 bases removed from V and 2 bases from J, the gap between germline ends came to 6 bases. This CDR3 is CASSLGVSNERLFF. CDR3 DNA (partial): TGTGCCAGCAGTCTGGGAGTCTCCAACGAAAGATTATTT.

On this clone itself: Gene names are the mouse ones. The read ends 1 residue before the CDR3 terminus; that terminus is restored from the germline J gene. The V and J genes are TRBV19 and TRBJ1-1, with D perhaps matching TRBD1 (6 bases). Germline loops: CDR1 FNHDT, CDR2 SITEND (reference sequence). V dropped 5 bases and J dropped 5 bases, with 7 bases sitting between them. The CDR3 has 11 amino acids. CDR3: CASRQGTEVFF. The CDR3 DNA, read in part, is TGTGCCAGCAGACAGGGAACAGAAGTCTTC.

The table lists this clone with a few counts. Gene names and germline refer to mouse. Read data end 1 residue before the CDR3 end; the end is taken from the germline J gene. J is TRBJ2-3 and V is TRBV15; no reliable D call. The CDR3 has 15 amino acids. V was cut by 3 bases and J by 0 bases, with 10 bases left in between. The V gene's germline CDR1 is SGHND and CDR2 FRSKSL. The CDR3 sequence is CASSLGTSSAETLYF. The covered CDR3 bases are TGTGCCAGCAGTTTGGGAACCTCTAGTGCAGAAACGCTGTAT.

This clone was detected only a few times. Gene names and germline match the mouse. The sequence runs out 1 residue before the end of the CDR3; the remainder is reconstructed from the germline J gene. The J gene is TRBJ1-2, the V gene TRBV26, with 7 bases fitting TRBD1. CDR1 and CDR2 (germline): KGHPV, FQNQEV (reference sequence). Unmatched junction bases numbered 3, after V lost 5 bases and J lost 0 bases. This CDR3 contains 14 residues. The covered CDR3 bases are TGTGCCAGCAGTTGGGACAGTGCAAACTCCGACTACACC. Translated, it gives CASSWDSANSDYT. The CDR3 as a whole reads CASSWDSANSDYTF.

Comment on this clone: Germline and genes: mouse. The DNA ends 1 residue before the CDR3 does, and the rest of the CDR3 is filled in from the germline J gene. The chain links TRBV17 to TRBJ2-7, with 9 bases matching TRBD2. V was pared by 1 base and J by 6 bases, with 4 bases of the junction left unmatched. CDR1 MNHDT and CDR2 YYDKIL come from the germline V gene. This CDR3 is built from 14 residues. CDR3 DNA (partial): TGTGCTAGCAGTAGAGGTGGGGGGGCGCTTGAACAGTAC. It encodes CASSRGGGALEQY. The entire CDR3 protein is CASSRGGGALEQYF.

In the case of this clone: Gene names are the mouse ones. The read gets to within 1 residue of the CDR3 end, and the germline J gene fills in the rest. The V call is TRBV19, the J call TRBJ2-1; no reliable D call. The CDR3 runs 15 residues. The V gene lost 2 bases and the J gene lost 0 bases, with 9 bases spanning the gap. Germline CDR1 reads FNHDT; CDR2 reads SITEND (reference sequence). This CDR3 is CASSIPGYNYAEQFF. CDR3 DNA (partial): TGTGCCAGCAGTATCCCGGGTTATAACTATGCTGAGCAGTTC.

Points on this clone: Gene and germline names: mouse. The sequenced part of the CDR3 DNA is TGTGCTAGCAGTAGTAACAACCAGGCTCCGCTT. The encoded protein is CASSSNNQAPL. The complete CDR3 sequence is CASSSNNQAPLF. The J gene is TRBJ1-5, the V gene TRBV17; D is unclear. The read falls 1 residue short of the CDR3 end, and the missing part is taken from the germline J gene. This CDR3 has 12 residues. V was cut by 3 bases and J by 0 bases, with 0 bases left in between. Germline-derived CDR1 and CDR2 are MNHDT and YYDKIL.

This clone was counted between two and nine times. Genes and germline are mouse. The CDR3 extends 1 residue past the end of the read, so its final part is completed from the germline J gene. The J gene is TRBJ2-3, the V gene TRBV24; 11 bases are shared with TRBD2. After removal of 4 bases from V and 0 bases from J, the junction contained 12 bases not matched to a gene. The CDR3 sequence is 19 residues long. In germline, CDR1 is KGHTA, CDR2 FRNEEI. The sequenced CDR3 bases are TGTGCCAGCAGTCCAACAGGGAACTGGGGGGGCGCGAGTGCAGAAACGCTGTAT. Its translation is CASSPTGNWGGASAETLY. The entire CDR3 protein is CASSPTGNWGGASAETLYF.

This clone was counted only a few times. Germline and genes: mouse. The read ends 1 residue early relative to the CDR3; the germline J gene fills the gap. The chain carries TRBV3 and TRBJ2-1, with D possibly TRBD1 on 6 matching bases. Germline assignment: CDR1 SNHLY and CDR2 FYNGKV (reference sequence). The CDR3 extends over 14 amino acids. Between the trimmed V and J ends, which lost 3 bases and 3 bases, there was a span of 9 bases. The CDR3 sequence is CASSFRGTYAEQFF. CDR3 DNA (partial): TGTGCCAGCAGCTTCAGGGGTACCTATGCTGAGCAGTTC.

Remarks on this clone: Gene names are the mouse ones. The DNA ends 1 residue before the CDR3 does, and the rest of the CDR3 is filled in from the germline J gene. V and J are TRBV12-1 and TRBJ2-5; 9 nucleotides match TRBD2. V lost 0 bases to trimming and J lost 1 base; unmatched junction nucleotides: 1. CDR3 length: 15 amino acids. Germline V lookup: CDR1 SGHSN, CDR2 HYEKVE. The DNA read from the CDR3 is TGTGCCAGCTCTCTCGACTGGGGGCACCAAGACACCCAGTAC. Translating gives CASSLDWGHQDTQY. The full-length CDR3 reads as CASSLDWGHQDTQYF.

On this clone itself: Here the gene names and germline are mouse. From the germline J gene comes the end of the CDR3, since the read stops 1 residue before it. V is TRBV26 and J is TRBJ2-5; D could derive from TRBD1 or TRBD2 (5 bases each). In germline, CDR1 is KGHPV, CDR2 FQNQEV (reference sequence). Trimming stripped 2 bases from V and 6 bases from J, with 9 bases between. CDR3 length: 13 amino acids. CDR3 DNA (partial): TGTGCCAGCAGTCTGGGGGGAGGGGACACCCAGTAC. Protein product: CASSLGGGDTQY. The CDR3, in full, reads CASSLGGGDTQYF.

Concerning this clone: The germline and genes are mouse ones. The read ends 1 residue early relative to the CDR3; the germline J gene fills the gap. The chain couples TRBV15 to TRBJ2-7, with a possible D match to TRBD2 (6 bases). From germline, CDR1 is SGHND and CDR2 FRSKSL. The germline V and J ends were trimmed by 4 bases and 1 base, with 8 bases remaining between them. The CDR3 runs 13 residues. The CDR3 reads CASSSGGSYEQYF. CDR3 DNA (partial): TGTGCCAGCAGTTCCGGGGGGTCCTATGAACAGTAC. Drawing the rest from reference TRBV15 and TRBJ2-7, the complete variable domain is DAGVTQTPRHEVAEKGQTIILKCEPVSGHNDLFWYRQTKIQGLELLSYFRSKSLMEDGGAFKDRFKAEMLNSSFSTLKIQPTEPKDSAVYLCASSSGGSYEQYFGPGTRLTVL.

This clone was observed a handful of times. Mouse gene names and germline throughout. Sequencing ends 1 residue short of the CDR3 end; the germline J gene provides the rest. The chain uses TRBV12-2 and TRBJ2-1; 10 bases fit TRBD2. CDR1 SGHLS and CDR2 HYDKME come from the germline V gene. The CDR3 is 15 amino acids. V lost 0 bases, J lost 5 bases, and 3 bases stayed unmatched. CDR3 protein: CASSLVDWGDAEQFF. Partial CDR3 DNA: TGTGCCAGCTCTCTCGTAGACTGGGGGGATGCTGAGCAGTTC.

This clone is categorized as medium-sized. The gene names given are mouse names. From the germline J gene comes the end of the CDR3, since the read stops 1 residue before it. This chain uses TRBV20 with TRBJ1-4; TRBD1 matches 7 bases. This CDR3 has 14 amino acids. V trimming: 6 bases; J trimming: 0 bases; junction bases outside the gene matches: 4. Germline values: CDR1 GFQATS, CDR2 STVNSAI. CDR3 bases read: TGTGGTGCCTCGGGACAGATTTCCAACGAAAGATTATTT. This encodes CGASGQISNERLF. The full CDR3 is CGASGQISNERLFF.

Comment on this clone: Mouse gene names apply. The CDR3 extends 1 residue past the end of the read, so its final part is completed from the germline J gene. This chain connects TRBV26 to TRBJ2-7, with D perhaps TRBD2 (6 bases). Trimming pared 0 bases from V and 3 bases from J, leaving 9 bases between. The CDR3 runs 14 residues. In germline, CDR1 is KGHPV, CDR2 FQNQEV (reference sequence). Here the CDR3 reads CASSLSLGVYEQYF. Partial CDR3 DNA: TGTGCCAGCAGTCTGTCGTTGGGGGTCTATGAACAGTAC. The whole variable domain, filled in from reference TRBV26 and TRBJ2-7, reads NSKVIQTPRYLVKGQGQKAKMRCIPEKGHPVVFWYQQNKNNEFKFLINFQNQEVLQQIDMTEKRFSAECPSNSPCSLEIQSSEAGDSALYLCASSLSLGVYEQYFGPGTRLTVL.

Concerning this clone itself: The genes and germline here are from mouse. The CDR3 is cut off 1 residue early in the read; its end comes from the germline J gene. The chain links TRBV3 to TRBJ1-6, with D perhaps matching TRBD1 (6 bases). TRBJ1-6 is an ORF, with its function uncertain. This CDR3 has 14 amino acids. Trimming took 4 bases from V and 4 from J, leaving 8 bases between them. Germline values: CDR1 SNHLY, CDR2 FYNGKV (reference sequence). The CDR3 sequence is CASSSGQYNSPLYF. Partial CDR3 DNA: TGTGCCAGCAGCTCGGGACAATATAATTCGCCCCTCTAC.

This clone was seen only a few times. Germline and genes: mouse. With the read ending 1 residue before the CDR3 end, the germline J gene is used to fill in that end. The chain employs TRBV3 and TRBJ1-3; 8 bases are shared with TRBD1. CDR3 size: 14 residues. In germline, CDR1 is SNHLY, CDR2 FYNGKV (reference sequence). V lost 4 bases to trimming and J lost 5 bases; unmatched junction nucleotides: 4. The chain's CDR3 is CASSSGQGRNTLYF. CDR3 DNA (partial): TGTGCCAGCAGCTCAGGACAGGGAAGAAATACGCTCTAT.

Of note for this clone: Gene and germline names: mouse. The sequenced fragment ends 1 residue before the CDR3 boundary, so the rest is inferred from the germline J gene. The chain recombines TRBV15 with TRBJ1-2; 9 nucleotides align to TRBD1. The V gene end was trimmed by 5 bases and the J gene end by 2 bases; junction bases not matched to a gene: 3. The CDR3 is 14 amino acids. Germline CDR1 is SGHND and CDR2 is FRSKSL. The CDR3 here is CASSPGTGNSDYTF. The CDR3 bases that were read are TGTGCCAGCAGTCCCGGGACAGGGAACTCCGACTACACC.

As concerns this clone: Mouse names are used for the genes. From the germline J gene comes the end of the CDR3, since the read stops 1 residue before it. The V and J genes are TRBV31 and TRBJ1-4; unclear D gene. Between the trimmed V and J ends, which lost 5 bases and 0 bases, there was a span of 4 bases. The CDR3 runs to 12 residues. Germline CDR1 is GKSSPN and CDR2 is SITVG. CDR3 amino acids: CAWAFSNERLFF. The sequenced CDR3 bases are TGTGCCTGGGCATTTTCCAACGAAAGATTATTT.

In this sample, this clone turned up a few times. All gene names here are mouse names. The DNA ends 1 residue before the CDR3 does, and the rest of the CDR3 is filled in from the germline J gene. The chain has TRBV16 and TRBJ2-5; TRBD2 matches at 13 bases. This CDR3 contains 14 residues. V lost 8 bases, J lost 6 bases, and 5 bases stayed unmatched. CDR1 is SGHSA, CDR2 FRNQAP, per germline. The CDR3 reads CASGLGGREDTQYF. CDR3 bases read: TGTGCAAGCGGACTGGGGGGGCGCGAGGACACCCAGTAC.

A remark on this clone: Each gene name is a mouse one. The read falls 1 residue short of the CDR3 end, and the missing part is taken from the germline J gene. The V call is TRBV12-1, the J call TRBJ2-1, with 7 bases that match TRBD2. The ends lost 0 bases at V and 3 bases at J; junction bases unmatched: 4. The CDR3 length is 15 residues. Germline lookup yields CDR1 SGHSN and CDR2 HYEKVE. CDR3 bases read: TGTGCCAGCTCTCTCGAGTGGGGGGTCTATGCTGAGCAGTTC. It yields the protein CASSLEWGVYAEQF. The whole CDR3 reads CASSLEWGVYAEQFF.

With regard to this clone: The germline and genes are mouse ones. The CDR3 end lies 1 residue beyond the end of the read and is filled in from the germline J gene. This chain links TRBV26 with TRBJ2-4; D call uncertain. The CDR3 consists of 15 residues. V was cut by 0 bases and J by 0 bases, with 7 bases left in between. Germline V gene data show CDR1 as KGHPV and CDR2 as FQNQEV (reference sequence). CDR3 DNA (partial): TGTGCCAGCAGTCTGTCAAGCAGTAGTCAAAACACCTTGTAC. Residues: CASSLSSSSQNTLY. The full CDR3 is CASSLSSSSQNTLYF.

Comment on this clone: Germline and genes: mouse. The read terminates 1 residue ahead of where the CDR3 ends, so the germline J gene completes it. This chain joins TRBV5 and TRBJ2-1; D tentatively fits TRBD1 or TRBD2 (5 bases each). This CDR3 is 14 amino acids long. From germline, CDR1 is LGHNA and CDR2 YNLKQL (reference sequence). V was trimmed by 4 bases and J by 1 base, leaving 8 bases between them. The sequenced part of the CDR3 DNA is TGTGCCAGCAGCCCCCGGGACAACTATGCTGAGCAGTTC. Its translation: CASSPRDNYAEQF. The entire CDR3 is CASSPRDNYAEQFF.